This TCR beta chain was recovered during a study of graft-versus-host responses after intestinal transplantation. In the study overall: Multivisceral, liver-intestinal, or isolated intestinal grafts went to recipients. Each patient got anti-thymocyte globulin induction, then tacrolimus and steroids for roughly 3 years. Study conclusions and caveats: GvH clone levels peaked in circulation, and this peak was associated with early post-transplant HvG declines. Among recipient marrow samples, GvH clones were found; some appeared first in ileum or blood.

J was trimmed by 0 bases and V by 5 bases; bases with no gene match: 4. In germline, CDR1 is MDHEN, CDR2 SYDVKM. There are 15 residues in the CDR3. About this clone: The antigen is undetermined.

The repertoire was sequenced with immunoSEQ multiplex PCR; TCRdb's copy has only in-frame clones and lacks some. The repertoire holds over 85,000 clones, with approximately 94% as singletons. This clonotype was obtained from a human donor who was the organ donor for an intestinal transplant. This chain uses TRBV28 with TRBJ2-7; TRBD2 matches at 10 bases. The source material was unstimulated CD4+ T cells sorted from spleen or lymph node cells, sampled before transplant. For the CDR3, the DNA is TGTGCCAGCAGTGATAGCGGGGGGAACTCCTACGAGCAGTACTTC. This translates into CASSDSGGNSYEQYF.